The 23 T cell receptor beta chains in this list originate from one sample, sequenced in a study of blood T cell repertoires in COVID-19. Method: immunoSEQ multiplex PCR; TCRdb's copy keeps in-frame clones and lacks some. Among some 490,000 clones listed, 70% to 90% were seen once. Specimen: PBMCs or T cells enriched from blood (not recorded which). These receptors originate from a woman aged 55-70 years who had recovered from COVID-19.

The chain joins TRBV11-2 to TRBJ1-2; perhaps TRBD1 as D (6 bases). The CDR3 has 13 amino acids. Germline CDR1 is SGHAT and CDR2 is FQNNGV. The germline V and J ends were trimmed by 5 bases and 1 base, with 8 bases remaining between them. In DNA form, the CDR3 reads TGTGCCAGCAGCCCGGACAGTAACTATGGCTACACCTTC. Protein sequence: CASSPDSNYGYTF.

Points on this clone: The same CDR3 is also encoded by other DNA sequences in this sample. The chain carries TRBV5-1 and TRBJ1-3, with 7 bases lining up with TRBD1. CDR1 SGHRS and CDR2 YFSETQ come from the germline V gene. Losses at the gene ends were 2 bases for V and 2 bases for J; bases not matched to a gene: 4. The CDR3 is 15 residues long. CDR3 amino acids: CASSFSGTAGNTIYF. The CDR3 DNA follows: TGCGCCAGCAGCTTTAGTGGGACAGCTGGAAACACCATATATTTT.

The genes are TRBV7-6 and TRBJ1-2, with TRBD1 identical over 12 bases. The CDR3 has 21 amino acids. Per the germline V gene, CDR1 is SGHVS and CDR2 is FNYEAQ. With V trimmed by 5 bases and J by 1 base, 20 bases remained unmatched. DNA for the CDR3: TGTGCCAGCAGCCTTTACCTGACAGCCGGGACAGGGGGCTCCCATAACTATGGCTACACCTTC. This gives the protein CASSLYLTAGTGGSHNYGYTF.

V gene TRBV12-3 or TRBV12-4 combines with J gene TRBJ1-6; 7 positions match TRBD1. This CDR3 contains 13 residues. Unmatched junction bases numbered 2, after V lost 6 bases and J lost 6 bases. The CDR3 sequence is CASRGQANSPLHF. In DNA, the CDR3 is TGTGCCAGCAGAGGACAGGCTAATTCACCCCTCCACTTT.

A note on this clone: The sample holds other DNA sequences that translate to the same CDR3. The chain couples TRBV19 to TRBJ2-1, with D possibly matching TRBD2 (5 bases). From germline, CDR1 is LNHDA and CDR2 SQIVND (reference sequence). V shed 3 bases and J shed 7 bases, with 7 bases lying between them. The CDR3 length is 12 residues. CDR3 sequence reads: CASSITGNEQFF. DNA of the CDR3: TGTGCCAGTAGTATCACGGGGAATGAGCAGTTCTTC.

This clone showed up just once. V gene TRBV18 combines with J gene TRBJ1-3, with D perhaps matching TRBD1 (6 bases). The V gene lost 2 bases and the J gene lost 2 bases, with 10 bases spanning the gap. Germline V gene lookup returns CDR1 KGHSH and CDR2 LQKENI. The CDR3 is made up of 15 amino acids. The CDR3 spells CASSPVQGAGNTIYF. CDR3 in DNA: TGTGCCAGCTCACCAGTACAGGGCGCTGGAAACACCATATATTTT.

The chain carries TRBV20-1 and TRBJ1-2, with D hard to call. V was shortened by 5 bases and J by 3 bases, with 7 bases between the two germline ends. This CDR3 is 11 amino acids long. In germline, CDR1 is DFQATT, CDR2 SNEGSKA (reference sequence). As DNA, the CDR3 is TGCAGTGCTGTCCTTTACTATGGCTACACCTTC. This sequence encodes CSAVLYYGYTF.

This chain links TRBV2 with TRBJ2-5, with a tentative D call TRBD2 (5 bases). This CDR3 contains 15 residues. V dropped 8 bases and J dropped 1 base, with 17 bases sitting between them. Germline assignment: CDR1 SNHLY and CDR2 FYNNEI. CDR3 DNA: TGTGCCAGCTGTCGAGCAGGAGGTACCCAAGAGACCCAGTACTTC. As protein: CASCRAGGTQETQYF.

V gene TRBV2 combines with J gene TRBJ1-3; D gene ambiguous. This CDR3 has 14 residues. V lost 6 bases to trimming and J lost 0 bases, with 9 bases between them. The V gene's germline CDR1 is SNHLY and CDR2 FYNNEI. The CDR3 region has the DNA TGTGCCAGCAGGGAGGGCCTCTCTGGAAACACCATATATTTT. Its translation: CASREGLSGNTIYF.

Here the CDR3 reads CASSTPVNTGELFF. Written as DNA, the CDR3 is TGTGCCAGCAGCACACCCGTAAACACCGGGGAGCTGTTTTTT. The rearrangement joins TRBV7-2 to TRBJ2-2; D gene uncertain. This CDR3 comprises 14 residues. Germline CDR1 is SGHTA and CDR2 is FQGNSA. Trimming pared 5 bases from V and 2 bases from J, leaving 9 bases between. Based on the CDR3 plus reference TRBV7-2 and TRBJ2-2, the full variable domain is GAGVSQSPSNKVTEKGKDVELRCDPISGHTALYWYRQSLGQGLEFLIYFQGNSAPDKSGLPSDRFSAERTGGSVSTLTIQRTQQEDSAVYLCASSTPVNTGELFFGEGSRLTVL.

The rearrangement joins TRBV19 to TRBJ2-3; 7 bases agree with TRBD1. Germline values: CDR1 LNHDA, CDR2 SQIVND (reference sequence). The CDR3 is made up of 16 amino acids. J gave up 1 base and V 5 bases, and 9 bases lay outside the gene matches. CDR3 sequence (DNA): TGTGCCAGTAGTCCTCGTCCCGGGACAGGCACAGATACGCAGTATTTT. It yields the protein CASSPRPGTGTDTQYF.

Here the CDR3 DNA reads TGTGCCAGCTCACGAGGGACAGGGGGACCGTACGAGCAGTACGTC. It codes for CASSRGTGGPYEQYV. The V and J genes are TRBV18 and TRBJ2-7; 11 bases fit TRBD1. V shed 4 bases and J 4 bases; nucleotides not matched to a gene: 6. Germline CDR1 is KGHSH and CDR2 is LQKENI. CDR3 length: 15 residues.

The CDR3 protein is CASSLDGQGSYEQYV. The CDR3 DNA follows: TGTGCCAGCAGCTTGGACGGACAGGGATCCTACGAGCAGTACGTC. The rearrangement links TRBV5-5 to TRBJ2-7; 8 nucleotides align to TRBD1. Germline V CDR1 and CDR2: SGHKS, YYEKEE (reference sequence). J gave up 1 base and V 0 bases, and 3 bases lay outside the gene matches. The CDR3 length is 15 residues.

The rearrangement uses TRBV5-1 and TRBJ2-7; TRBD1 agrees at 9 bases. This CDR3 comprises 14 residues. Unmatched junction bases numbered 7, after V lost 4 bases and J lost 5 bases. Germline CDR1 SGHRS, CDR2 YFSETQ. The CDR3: CASSKEGQGDEQYV. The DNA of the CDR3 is TGCGCCAGCAGCAAAGAGGGACAGGGAGACGAGCAGTACGTC.

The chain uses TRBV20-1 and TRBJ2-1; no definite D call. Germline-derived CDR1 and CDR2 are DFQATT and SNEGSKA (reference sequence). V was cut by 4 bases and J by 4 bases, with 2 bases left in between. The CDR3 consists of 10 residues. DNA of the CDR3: TGCAGTGCTACTTACAATGAGCAGTTCTTC. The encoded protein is CSATYNEQFF.

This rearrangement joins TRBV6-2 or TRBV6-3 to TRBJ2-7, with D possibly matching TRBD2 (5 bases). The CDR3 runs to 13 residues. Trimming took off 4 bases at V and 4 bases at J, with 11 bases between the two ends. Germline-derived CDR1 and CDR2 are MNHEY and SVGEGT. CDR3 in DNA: TGTGCCAGCAGTTTCATTGCGGGTTACGAGCAGTACGTC. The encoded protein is CASSFIAGYEQYV.

The CDR3 loop reads CASSPNVLSNTEAFF. Written as DNA, the CDR3 is TGCGCCAGCAGCCCTAACGTGTTATCGAACACTGAAGCTTTCTTT. The chain joins TRBV5-1 to TRBJ1-1; no firm D call. The V gene lost 4 bases and the J gene lost 1 base, with 14 bases spanning the gap. The CDR3 contains 15 residues. Per the germline V gene, CDR1 is SGHRS and CDR2 is YFSETQ.

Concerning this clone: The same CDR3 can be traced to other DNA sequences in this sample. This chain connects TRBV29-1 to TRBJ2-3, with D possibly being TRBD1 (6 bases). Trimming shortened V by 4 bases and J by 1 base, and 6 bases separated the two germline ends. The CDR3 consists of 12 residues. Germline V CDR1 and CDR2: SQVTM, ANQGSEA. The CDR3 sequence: CSVGQGTDTQYF. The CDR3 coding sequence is TGCAGCGTTGGACAGGGCACAGATACGCAGTATTTT.

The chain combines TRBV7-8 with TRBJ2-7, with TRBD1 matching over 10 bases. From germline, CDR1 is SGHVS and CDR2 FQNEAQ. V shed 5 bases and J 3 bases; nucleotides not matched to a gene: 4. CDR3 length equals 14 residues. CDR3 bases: TGTGCCAGCAGCCGAGGACAGGGGGACTACGAGCAGTACTTC. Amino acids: CASSRGQGDYEQYF.

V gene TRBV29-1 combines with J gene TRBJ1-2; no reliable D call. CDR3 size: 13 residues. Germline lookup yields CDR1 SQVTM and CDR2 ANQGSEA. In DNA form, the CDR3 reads TGCAGTATTGCCTCGGGTCAAAACTATGGCTACACCTTC. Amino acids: CSIASGQNYGYTF.

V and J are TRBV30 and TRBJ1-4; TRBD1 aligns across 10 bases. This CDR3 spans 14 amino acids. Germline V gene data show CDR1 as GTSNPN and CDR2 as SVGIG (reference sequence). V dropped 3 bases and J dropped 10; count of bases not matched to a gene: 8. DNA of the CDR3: TGTGCCTGGAGGGGGACAGGGGTTGGAGGAAAACTGTTTTTT. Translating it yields CAWRGTGVGGKLFF. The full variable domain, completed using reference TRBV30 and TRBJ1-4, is SQTIHQWPATLVQPVGSPLSLECTVEGTSNPNLYWYRQAAGRGLQLLFYSVGIGQISSEVPQNLSASRPQDRQFILSSKKLLLSDSGFYLCAWRGTGVGGKLFFGSGTQLSVL.

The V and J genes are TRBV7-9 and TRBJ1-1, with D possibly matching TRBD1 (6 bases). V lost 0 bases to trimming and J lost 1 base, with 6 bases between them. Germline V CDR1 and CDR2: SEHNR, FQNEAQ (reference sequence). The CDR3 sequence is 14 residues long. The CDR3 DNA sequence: TGTGCCAGCAGCTTAGCGGGGGCGAACACTGAAGCTTTCTTT. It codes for CASSLAGANTEAFF.

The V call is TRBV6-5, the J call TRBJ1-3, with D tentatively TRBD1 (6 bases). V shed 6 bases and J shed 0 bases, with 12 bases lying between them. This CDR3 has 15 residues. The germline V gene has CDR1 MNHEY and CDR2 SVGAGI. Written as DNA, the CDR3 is TGTGCCAGCAGCTCGACGGACAGCTCTGGAAACACCATATATTTT. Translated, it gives CASSSTDSSGNTIYF.